This entry lists 14 T cell receptor beta chains sequenced from one sample in a study of technical replicates of blood from several donors. TCRdb's table, derived via immunoSEQ multiplex PCR, lists solely in-frame clones and lacks some. This sample has under 85,000 clones, with approximately 84% found just once. Sequencing used PBMCs. Receptors were obtained from a human donor in good health. Some clones in this sample may be carry-over from other donors' samples.

The chain joins TRBV7-8 to TRBJ2-7, with D perhaps matching TRBD2 (5 bases). Germline CDR1 is SGHVS and CDR2 is FQNEAQ. This CDR3 spans 14 amino acids. Trimming cost V 6 bases and J 1 base, with 13 bases left between them. For the CDR3, the DNA is TGTGCCAGCAGACAGAGACTACAATCCTACGAGCAGTACTTC. Protein sequence: CASRQRLQSYEQYF.

V gene TRBV7-8 combines with J gene TRBJ1-5, with TRBD1 matching over 11 bases. The CDR3 is 16 residues long. Germline V gene data show CDR1 as SGHVS and CDR2 as FQNEAQ. V lost 1 base and J lost 7; bases outside the gene matches: 6. This CDR3 is CASSLVDRGLGQPQHF. The CDR3 bases are TGTGCCAGCAGCTTAGTGGACAGGGGGCTGGGGCAGCCCCAGCATTTT.

The chain joins TRBV4-1 to TRBJ2-1; 8 nucleotides line up with TRBD2. This CDR3 contains 16 residues. Trimming took 0 bases from V and 3 from J; bases not matched to a gene: 4. Germline lookup yields CDR1 MGHRA and CDR2 YSYEKL. As DNA, the CDR3 is TGCGCCAGCAGCCAAGAGGTTAGCGGGGTCTACAATGAGCAGTTCTTC. Translated: CASSQEVSGVYNEQFF.

The chain couples TRBV6-5 to TRBJ1-3; 8 nucleotides line up with TRBD1. Germline V gene lookup returns CDR1 MNHEY and CDR2 SVGAGI. The CDR3 contains 15 residues. Trimming took 5 bases from V and 0 from J; bases not matched to a gene: 3. The CDR3 protein is CASSRQGSSGNTIYF. As DNA, the CDR3 is TGTGCCAGCAGTCGACAGGGGAGCTCTGGAAACACCATATATTTT.

The chain joins TRBV30 to TRBJ1-4; TRBD1 aligns across 8 bases. The CDR3 runs 15 residues. J gave up 2 bases and V 4 bases, and 6 bases lay outside the gene matches. Germline CDR1 is GTSNPN and CDR2 is SVGIG (reference sequence). The CDR3 loop reads CAWNRQGNTNEKLFF. CDR3 in DNA: TGTGCCTGGAACCGACAGGGGAACACTAATGAAAAACTGTTTTTT.

J is TRBJ1-6 and V is TRBV7-6, with D possibly TRBD1 on 6 matching bases. V lost 3 bases and J 7 bases, leaving 22 bases between the germline ends. The germline V gene encodes CDR1 SGHVS and CDR2 FNYEAQ. There are 18 residues in the CDR3. CDR3 protein: CASSFQDRRGLRNSPLHF. In nucleotides, the CDR3 is TGTGCCAGCAGCTTCCAAGACAGGAGAGGTCTGAGAAATTCACCCCTCCACTTT.

The V call is TRBV18, the J call TRBJ2-3; 8 bases fit TRBD1. This CDR3 is 15 amino acids long. V was pared by 4 bases and J by 2 bases, with 5 bases of the junction left unmatched. Germline V gene data show CDR1 as KGHSH and CDR2 as LQKENI. CDR3 nucleotide sequence: TGTGCCAGCTCACAGACAGGGGCAAACACAGATACGCAGTATTTT. Protein product: CASSQTGANTDTQYF.

The CDR3 here is CASSQQGIVYNEQFF. DNA for the CDR3: TGTGCCAGCAGCCAACAGGGGATTGTCTACAATGAGCAGTTCTTC. V usage is TRBV5-5 and J usage is TRBJ2-1, with 7 bases fitting TRBD1. Germline CDR1 reads SGHKS; CDR2 reads YYEKEE (reference sequence). CDR3 length: 15 amino acids. Unmatched junction bases numbered 7, after V lost 4 bases and J lost 3 bases. The variable domain in full, completed from reference TRBV5-5 and TRBJ2-1, reads DAGVTQSPTHLIKTRGQQVTLRCSPISGHKSVSWYQQVLGQGPQFIFQYYEKEERGRGNFPDRFSARQFPNYSSELNVNALLLGDSALYLCASSQQGIVYNEQFFGPGTRLTVL.

The chain's CDR3 is CASSWSAGSDTQYF. Here the CDR3 DNA reads TGTGCCAGCAGTTGGTCGGCCGGGTCAGATACGCAGTATTTT. The chain joins TRBV6-6 to TRBJ2-3; D not resolved. Germline-derived CDR1 and CDR2 are MNHNY and SVGAGI (reference sequence). This CDR3 has 14 amino acids. V was cut by 4 bases and J by 4 bases, with 12 bases left in between.

This clone was seen a few times. The chain uses TRBV11-3 and TRBJ2-2, with 11 bases that match TRBD2. The V gene's germline CDR1 is SGHNT and CDR2 YENEEA. The CDR3 extends over 20 amino acids. V gave up 5 bases and J gave up 8 bases; unmatched junction bases: 22. In DNA form, the CDR3 reads TGTGCCAGCAGCACCCCGCGGGTAGCGGGGGGGCCGTGGTCGACTGGGGAGCTGTTTTTT. This sequence encodes CASSTPRVAGGPWSTGELFF.

The J gene is TRBJ2-5, the V gene TRBV5-4, with D possibly TRBD1 on 5 matching bases. This CDR3 spans 13 amino acids. Germline assignment: CDR1 SGHNT and CDR2 YYREEE (reference sequence). V lost 0 bases and J lost 9, with 12 bases in between. The CDR3 sequence is CASSLEFWGAQYF. CDR3 coding DNA: TGTGCCAGCAGCTTGGAGTTTTGGGGCGCCCAGTACTTC.

This clone has only a few counts. The same CDR3 also results from other DNA sequences found in this sample. This chain uses TRBV5-1 with TRBJ2-1, with 7 bases lining up with TRBD2. CDR3 length equals 14 residues. CDR1 SGHRS and CDR2 YFSETQ come from the germline V gene. The junction had 5 bases not matched to a gene; V was cut back by 4 bases and J by 4 bases. The CDR3 loop reads CASSGSGAYNEQFF. The CDR3 nucleotides are TGCGCCAGCAGCGGAAGCGGGGCATACAATGAGCAGTTCTTC.

This clone was found once. The V gene is TRBV2, the J gene TRBJ1-1; D is possibly TRBD1 (6 bases). Between the trimmed V and J ends, which lost 6 bases and 1 base, there was a span of 9 bases. In germline, CDR1 is SNHLY, CDR2 FYNNEI. The CDR3 spans 13 residues. In DNA, the CDR3 is TGTGCCAGCAGGGGGGGGCCGAACACTGAAGCTTTCTTT. This encodes CASRGGPNTEAFF.

The rearrangement joins TRBV4-3 to TRBJ2-7; D is perhaps TRBD1 (6 bases). The germline V gene encodes CDR1 LGHNA and CDR2 YSLEER. The ends were cut back, 4 bases at V and 2 bases at J, with 15 bases in the middle. The CDR3 has 15 residues. DNA of the CDR3: TGCGCCAGCAGCCTACAAGTGACAGGAACCTACGAGCAGTACTTC. It specifies CASSLQVTGTYEQYF.